Shown below are 29 T cell receptor beta chains from a single sample sequenced in a study of CD8+ T cells in alopecia areata. RNA extraction was followed by reverse transcription into cDNA, which acted as the sequencing template. Sequenced by immunoSEQ multiplex PCR; TCRdb stores in-frame clones only, minus some. The sample has some 220,000 clones, more than 45% seen once. Treatment denoted: oral pan-JAK inhibitor, 5-10 mg twice daily. The sample was CD4+ T cells sorted from blood, taken at week 4, from a patient treated with tofacitinib. The receptors come from a human donor with alopecia areata.

The chain couples TRBV4-3 to TRBJ1-5; no clear D gene. V was clipped by 0 bases and J by 3 bases, with 6 bases between them. The CDR3 extends over 14 amino acids. The V gene's germline CDR1 is LGHNA and CDR2 YSLEER. CDR3 nucleotides: TGCGCCAGCAGCCAAGACAGTTCCAATCAGCCCCAGCATTTT. It specifies CASSQDSSNQPQHF.

This chain connects TRBV7-2 to TRBJ2-3; possible D gene TRBD1, 7 bases. The CDR3 totals 14 residues. The V gene lost 6 bases and the J gene lost 8 bases, with 18 bases spanning the gap. In germline, CDR1 is SGHTA, CDR2 FQGNSA. The CDR3 sequence: CASRAAGGSGTQYF. CDR3 nucleotides: TGTGCCAGCAGGGCAGCAGGGGGGAGCGGTACGCAGTATTTT.

This chain's CDR3 is CASSLEGGGPTDTQYF. For the CDR3, the DNA is TGTGCCAGCAGCTTAGAAGGAGGGGGGCCGACAGATACGCAGTATTTT. V gene TRBV7-2 combines with J gene TRBJ2-3; either TRBD1 or TRBD2 may supply D (6 bases each). The germline V and J ends were trimmed by 1 base and 3 bases, with 14 bases remaining between them. The CDR3 totals 16 residues. The germline V gene encodes CDR1 SGHTA and CDR2 FQGNSA. The whole variable domain, filled in from reference TRBV7-2 and TRBJ2-3, reads GAGVSQSPSNKVTEKGKDVELRCDPISGHTALYWYRQSLGQGLEFLIYFQGNSAPDKSGLPSDRFSAERTGGSVSTLTIQRTQQEDSAVYLCASSLEGGGPTDTQYFGPGTRLTVL.

The CDR3 protein is CASRKGVGETQYF. CDR3 in DNA: TGTGCCAGCAGGAAAGGGGTAGGAGAGACCCAGTACTTC. V usage is TRBV6-5 and J usage is TRBJ2-5; perhaps TRBD1 as D (5 bases). This CDR3 is built from 13 residues. CDR1 and CDR2 (germline): MNHEY, SVGAGI. Trimming pared 6 bases from V and 4 bases from J, leaving 12 bases between.

This clone was found a few times. The rearrangement links TRBV20-1 to TRBJ2-7; D is perhaps TRBD1 (5 bases). From germline, CDR1 is DFQATT and CDR2 SNEGSKA (reference sequence). The V gene lost 4 bases and the J gene lost 4 bases, with 8 bases spanning the gap. The CDR3 extends over 11 amino acids. CDR3 loop: CSAKQEYEQYF. In DNA form, the CDR3 reads TGCAGTGCTAAACAGGAATACGAGCAGTACTTC.

Ten or more counts support this clone. The chain links TRBV4-2 to TRBJ1-4, with 7 bases lining up with TRBD1. With 2 bases clipped from V and 1 base from J, the junction kept 7 bases outside the gene matches. Germline-derived CDR1 and CDR2 are LGHNA and YNFKEQ. The CDR3 loop spans 17 amino acids. DNA for the CDR3: TGTGCCAGCAGCCAATCGAGGGGGCGAGAAACTAATGAAAAACTGTTTTTT. As protein: CASSQSRGRETNEKLFF.

This clone was observed a handful of times. The chain uses TRBV4-1 and TRBJ1-5; perhaps TRBD1 as D (6 bases). Germline lookup yields CDR1 MGHRA and CDR2 YSYEKL. Trimming removed 3 bases from V and 5 bases from J, with 8 bases in between. The CDR3 extends over 13 amino acids. CDR3 region: CASSQDSDQPQHF. CDR3 in DNA: TGCGCCAGCAGCCAGGACAGCGATCAGCCCCAGCATTTT.

This sequence joins TRBV5-6 and TRBJ2-1, with D unresolved. The germline V gene has CDR1 SGHDT and CDR2 YYEEEE. The length of the CDR3 is 13 residues. V lost 7 bases and J lost 4, with 12 bases in between. CDR3 sequence: CASAGFRYNEQFF. CDR3 bases: TGTGCCAGCGCCGGCTTCCGGTACAATGAGCAGTTCTTC. Full variable domain (outside the CDR3, taken from reference TRBV5-6 and TRBJ2-1): DAGVTQSPTHLIKTRGQQVTLRCSPKSGHDTVSWYQQALGQGPQFIFQYYEEEERQRGNFPDRFSGHQFPNYSSELNVNALLLGDSALYLCASAGFRYNEQFFGPGTRLTVL.

The V and J genes are TRBV7-2 and TRBJ1-5; 7 bases fit TRBD1. The CDR3 spans 14 residues. The V and J ends lost 4 bases and 3 bases, in that order; junction bases with no gene match: 3. Per germline, CDR1 SGHTA and CDR2 FQGNSA. The CDR3 sequence: CASSSGQVNQPQHF. CDR3 DNA sequence: TGTGCCAGCAGCTCAGGACAGGTCAATCAGCCCCAGCATTTT. Together with reference TRBV7-2 and TRBJ1-5, the CDR3 gives the full variable domain: GAGVSQSPSNKVTEKGKDVELRCDPISGHTALYWYRQSLGQGLEFLIYFQGNSAPDKSGLPSDRFSAERTGGSVSTLTIQRTQQEDSAVYLCASSSGQVNQPQHFGDGTRLSIL.

The genes are TRBV5-1 and TRBJ2-5; TRBD2 might be the D (7 bases). Trimming took 6 bases from V and 2 from J, leaving 17 bases between them. This CDR3 is 15 amino acids long. In germline, CDR1 is SGHRS, CDR2 YFSETQ. The CDR3 nucleotides are TGCGCCAGCATCGAGGGGGGGCCCCATCAAGAGACCCAGTACTTC. Protein: CASIEGGPHQETQYF.

This clone appeared many times. The chain combines TRBV10-3 with TRBJ1-4, with a weak D call TRBD1 (6 bases). CDR3 length: 14 amino acids. The V and J ends lost 6 bases and 7 bases respectively, with 15 bases between them. CDR1 is ENHRY, CDR2 SYGVKD, per germline. The CDR3 loop is CAISAHRDGEKLFF. Here the CDR3 DNA reads TGTGCCATCAGCGCTCACAGGGATGGTGAAAAACTGTTTTTT.

The J gene is TRBJ1-2, the V gene TRBV7-2; D gene ambiguous. The CDR3 has 11 amino acids. Trimming stripped 3 bases from V and 6 bases from J, with 5 bases between. Germline CDR1 SGHTA, CDR2 FQGNSA. The CDR3 nucleotides read TGTGCCAGCAGCTTCAGGCATGGCTACACCTTC. Its translation: CASSFRHGYTF. Full variable domain (rest looked up from reference TRBV7-2 and TRBJ1-2): GAGVSQSPSNKVTEKGKDVELRCDPISGHTALYWYRQSLGQGLEFLIYFQGNSAPDKSGLPSDRFSAERTGGSVSTLTIQRTQQEDSAVYLCASSFRHGYTFGSGTRLTVV.

This clone was recorded a few times. The chain has TRBV27 and TRBJ1-1; D gene uncertain. CDR3 length: 13 amino acids. Germline V gene data show CDR1 as MNHEY and CDR2 as SMNVEV (reference sequence). V lost 5 bases and J 3 bases, leaving 10 bases between the germline ends. The CDR3 DNA is TGTGCCAGCAGTCCTCAGGTGTACACTGAAGCTTTCTTT. As protein: CASSPQVYTEAFF.

CDR3 DNA: TGTGCCAGCAGCCTCGACAGGGAGGTAGCTTTCTTT. It translates to CASSLDREVAFF. The rearrangement links TRBV6-5 to TRBJ1-1; 7 nucleotides match TRBD1. The CDR3 is 12 residues long. V dropped 6 bases and J dropped 10; count of bases not matched to a gene: 8. The germline V gene has CDR1 MNHEY and CDR2 SVGAGI.

The CDR3 loop reads CASSAGTTWGGNSPLHF. The DNA of the CDR3 is TGTGCCAGCAGCGCAGGGACAACCTGGGGGGGTAATTCACCCCTCCACTTT. The gene calls are TRBV9 and TRBJ1-6; D is perhaps TRBD1 (6 bases). Germline V lookup: CDR1 SGDLS, CDR2 YYNGEE. The CDR3 loop spans 17 amino acids. Trimming removed 3 bases from V and 6 bases from J, with 19 bases in between.

J is TRBJ1-1 and V is TRBV29-1; D ambiguous. CDR1 and CDR2 from the germline V gene are SQVTM and ANQGSEA. The germline V and J ends were trimmed by 1 base and 4 bases, with 16 bases remaining between them. There are 15 residues in the CDR3. The CDR3 region is CSVEGLMRLGTEAFF. The CDR3 nucleotides are TGCAGCGTTGAAGGTTTAATGAGACTGGGCACTGAAGCTTTCTTT.

The chain employs TRBV7-9 and TRBJ2-3; perhaps TRBD2 as D (6 bases). V was clipped by 5 bases and J by 4 bases, with 10 bases between them. The CDR3 is 13 amino acids. Germline values: CDR1 SEHNR, CDR2 FQNEAQ (reference sequence). CDR3 in DNA: TGTGCCAGCAGCCCTACGGGGGCAGATACGCAGTATTTT. Residues: CASSPTGADTQYF.

The rearrangement links TRBV5-1 to TRBJ2-7; 7 nucleotides align to TRBD1. This CDR3 region has 17 residues. From germline, CDR1 is SGHRS and CDR2 YFSETQ. Losses at the gene ends were 2 bases for V and 5 bases for J; bases not matched to a gene: 16. The CDR3: CASSFQALTGPVNEQYF. CDR3 sequence (DNA): TGCGCCAGCAGCTTTCAGGCCCTGACAGGGCCGGTAAACGAGCAGTACTTC.

The chain combines TRBV11-2 with TRBJ2-1; D is possibly TRBD2 (5 bases). This CDR3 is built from 14 residues. V lost 2 bases, J lost 6 bases, and 11 bases lay in between. The germline CDR1 and CDR2 sequences are SGHAT and FQNNGV. Here the CDR3 reads CASSLLASSNEQFF. The CDR3 nucleotides are TGTGCCAGCAGCTTACTAGCATCTTCCAATGAGCAGTTCTTC.

The chain joins TRBV25-1 to TRBJ1-1, with a tentative D call TRBD1 (5 bases). The V and J ends lost 4 bases and 4 bases respectively, with 19 bases between them. Germline V CDR1 and CDR2: MGHDK, SYGVNS. The CDR3 has 16 amino acids. The CDR3 protein is CASSGARVRVGTEAFF. For the CDR3, the DNA is TGTGCCAGCAGTGGGGCCAGGGTGAGGGTAGGCACTGAAGCTTTCTTT.

The CDR3 DNA follows: TGTGCCAGCAGGAACATGGGTAATGAAAAACTGTTTTTT. This gives the protein CASRNMGNEKLFF. The chain is built from TRBV27 and TRBJ1-4; D gene uncertain. Germline V lookup: CDR1 MNHEY, CDR2 SMNVEV (reference sequence). This CDR3 contains 13 residues. Trimming left V 6 bases short and J 4 bases short, with 9 bases between.

The chain joins TRBV30 to TRBJ1-5, with unresolved D. In germline, CDR1 is GTSNPN, CDR2 SVGIG (reference sequence). Trimming took 0 bases from V and 4 from J, leaving 7 bases between them. This CDR3 spans 13 amino acids. CDR3 region: CAWSVGWNQPQHF. CDR3 coding DNA: TGTGCCTGGAGTGTTGGTTGGAATCAGCCCCAGCATTTT.

In its sample, this clone was seen a few times. This chain links TRBV6-1 with TRBJ2-7, with D maybe TRBD1 (6 bases). The CDR3 loop spans 14 amino acids. CDR1 is MNHNS, CDR2 SASEGT, per germline. Trimming pared 7 bases from V and 4 bases from J, leaving 17 bases between. CDR3 loop: CASIRDRPSYEQYF. The CDR3 DNA is TGTGCCAGCATCCGTGACAGGCCCAGTTACGAGCAGTACTTC.

This clone came up many times. V is TRBV4-3 and J is TRBJ1-2; D uncertain. V was trimmed by 0 bases and J by 4 bases, leaving 9 bases between them. CDR1 and CDR2 (germline): LGHNA, YSLEER. The CDR3 contains 14 residues. In nucleotides, the CDR3 is TGCGCCAGCAGCCAAGATAACGGAGCCTATGGCTACACCTTC. This encodes CASSQDNGAYGYTF.

The chain combines TRBV30 with TRBJ1-1; 10 positions agree with TRBD1. V shed 2 bases and J 3 bases; nucleotides not matched to a gene: 12. This CDR3 contains 17 residues. CDR1 is GTSNPN, CDR2 SVGIG, per germline (reference sequence). The CDR3 loop reads CAWSRSRDRGWDTEAFF. For the CDR3, the DNA is TGTGCCTGGAGTCGGAGCCGGGACAGGGGATGGGACACTGAAGCTTTCTTT.

The genes are TRBV7-8 and TRBJ2-5; 14 nucleotides align to TRBD2. V dropped 1 base and J dropped 6; count of bases not matched to a gene: 1. The length of the CDR3 is 15 residues. The germline V gene has CDR1 SGHVS and CDR2 FQNEAQ. The CDR3 DNA reads TGTGCCAGCAGCTTAGGGACTAGCGGGGGGCAGACCCAGTACTTC. Protein: CASSLGTSGGQTQYF.

Worth noting for this clone: This CDR3 is also generated by other DNA sequences in the sample. The V gene is TRBV6-6, the J gene TRBJ1-2, with unresolved D. Deletions cut 5 bases from V and 4 bases from J, with 11 bases between. Per germline, CDR1 MNHNY and CDR2 SVGAGI (reference sequence). There are 13 residues in the CDR3. Written as DNA, the CDR3 is TGTGCCAGCAGTAGCCAAGGGTCCTATGGCTACACCTTC. Amino acids: CASSSQGSYGYTF.

This clone showed up just once. This rearrangement joins TRBV29-1 to TRBJ2-7; D ambiguous. Germline CDR1 reads SQVTM; CDR2 reads ANQGSEA. The germline V and J ends were trimmed by 1 base and 0 bases, with 7 bases remaining between them. This CDR3 contains 13 residues. The CDR3 DNA sequence: TGCAGCGTTGAAGCGTGGGGCTCCTACGAGCAGTACTTC. Translation: CSVEAWGSYEQYF.

CDR3 nucleotide sequence: TGTGCCACCAGTCCCAGGGGGAGGGGTGCGGTCACTGAAGCTTTCTTT. Translated: CATSPRGRGAVTEAFF. This chain links TRBV15 with TRBJ1-1; 7 bases fit TRBD1. The junction had 14 bases not matched to a gene; V was cut back by 6 bases and J by 4 bases. The CDR3 covers 16 residues. CDR1 LNHNV and CDR2 YYDKDF come from the germline V gene (reference sequence).